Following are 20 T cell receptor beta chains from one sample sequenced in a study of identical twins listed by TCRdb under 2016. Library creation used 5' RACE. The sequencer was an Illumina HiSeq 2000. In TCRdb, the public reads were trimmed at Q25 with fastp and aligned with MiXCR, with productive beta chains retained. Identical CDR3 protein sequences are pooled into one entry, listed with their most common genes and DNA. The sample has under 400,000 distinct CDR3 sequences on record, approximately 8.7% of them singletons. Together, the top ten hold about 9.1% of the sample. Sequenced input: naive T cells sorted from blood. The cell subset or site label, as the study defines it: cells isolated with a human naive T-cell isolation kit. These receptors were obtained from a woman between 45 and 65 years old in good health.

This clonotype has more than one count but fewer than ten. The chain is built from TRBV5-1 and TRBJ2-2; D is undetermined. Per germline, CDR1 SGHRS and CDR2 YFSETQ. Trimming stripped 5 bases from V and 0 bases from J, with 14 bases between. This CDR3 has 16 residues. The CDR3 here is CASSPITISNTGELFF. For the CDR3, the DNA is TGCGCCAGCAGTCCCATTACAATCTCGAACACCGGGGAGCTGTTTTTT.

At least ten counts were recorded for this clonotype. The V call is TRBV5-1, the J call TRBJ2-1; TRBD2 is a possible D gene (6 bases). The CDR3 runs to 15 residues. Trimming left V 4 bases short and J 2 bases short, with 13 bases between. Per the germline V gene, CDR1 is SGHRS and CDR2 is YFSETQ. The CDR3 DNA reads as TGCGCCAGCAGCGATTCTGGGGGGACCTACAATGAGCAGTTCTTC. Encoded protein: CASSDSGGTYNEQFF.

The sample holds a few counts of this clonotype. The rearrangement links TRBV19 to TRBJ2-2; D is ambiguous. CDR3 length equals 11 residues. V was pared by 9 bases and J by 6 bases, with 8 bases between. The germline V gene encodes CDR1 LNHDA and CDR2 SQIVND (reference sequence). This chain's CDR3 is CASSAPGELFF. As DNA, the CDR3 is TGTGCCAGCTCCGCCCCCGGGGAGCTGTTTTTT. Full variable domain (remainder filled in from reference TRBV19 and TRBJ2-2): DGGITQSPKYLFRKEGQNVTLSCEQNLNHDAMYWYRQDPGQGLRLIYYSQIVNDFQKGDIAEGYSVSREKKESFPLTVTSAQKNPTAFYLCASSAPGELFFGEGSRLTVL.

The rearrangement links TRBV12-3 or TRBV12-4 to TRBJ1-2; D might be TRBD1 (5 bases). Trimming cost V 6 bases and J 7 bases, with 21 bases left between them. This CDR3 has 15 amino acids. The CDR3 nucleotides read TGTGCCAGCAGGACAGCGGAGATTGGGCCTACTGGCTACACCTTC. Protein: CASRTAEIGPTGYTF.

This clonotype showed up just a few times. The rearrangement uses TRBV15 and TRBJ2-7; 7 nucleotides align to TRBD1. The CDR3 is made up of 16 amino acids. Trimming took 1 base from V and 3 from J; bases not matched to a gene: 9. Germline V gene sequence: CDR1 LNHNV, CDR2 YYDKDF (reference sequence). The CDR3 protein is CATSRGLGTDLYEQYF. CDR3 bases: TGTGCCACCAGCAGAGGACTCGGGACAGACCTCTACGAGCAGTACTTC.

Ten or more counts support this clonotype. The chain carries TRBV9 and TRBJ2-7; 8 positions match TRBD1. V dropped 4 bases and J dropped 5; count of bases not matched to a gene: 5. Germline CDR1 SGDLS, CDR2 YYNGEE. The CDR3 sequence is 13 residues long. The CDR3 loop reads CASSYRGSNEQYF. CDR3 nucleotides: TGTGCCAGCAGCTACAGGGGGTCCAACGAGCAGTACTTC.

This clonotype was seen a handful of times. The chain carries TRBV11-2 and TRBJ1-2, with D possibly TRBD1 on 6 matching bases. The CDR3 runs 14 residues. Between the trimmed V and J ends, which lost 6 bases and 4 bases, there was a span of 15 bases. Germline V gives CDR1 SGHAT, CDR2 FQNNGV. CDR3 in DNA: TGTGCCAGCAGACCTCAACAGGGAACCTATGGCTACACCTTC. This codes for CASRPQQGTYGYTF.

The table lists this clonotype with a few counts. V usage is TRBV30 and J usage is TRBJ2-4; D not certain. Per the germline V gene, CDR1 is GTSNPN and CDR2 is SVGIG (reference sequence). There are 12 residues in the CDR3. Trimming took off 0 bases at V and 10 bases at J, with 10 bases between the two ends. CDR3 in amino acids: CAWSVIDEIQYF. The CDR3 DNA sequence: TGTGCCTGGAGTGTCATAGATGAAATTCAGTACTTC.

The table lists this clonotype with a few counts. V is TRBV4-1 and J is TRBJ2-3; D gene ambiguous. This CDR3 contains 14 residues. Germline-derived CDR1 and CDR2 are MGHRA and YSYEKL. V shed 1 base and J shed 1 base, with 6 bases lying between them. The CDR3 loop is CASSQVPGTDTQYF. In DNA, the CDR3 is TGCGCCAGCAGCCAAGTACCGGGCACAGATACGCAGTATTTT.

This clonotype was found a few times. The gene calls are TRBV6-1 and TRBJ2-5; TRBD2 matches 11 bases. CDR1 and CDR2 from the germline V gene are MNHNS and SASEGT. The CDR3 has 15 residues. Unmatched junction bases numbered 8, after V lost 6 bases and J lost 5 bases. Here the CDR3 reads CASRTSGTREETQYF. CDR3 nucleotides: TGTGCCAGCAGGACTAGCGGGACGAGGGAGGAGACCCAGTACTTC.

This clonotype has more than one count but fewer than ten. CDR3: CASSDGQGGEQYV. CDR3 nucleotide sequence: TGTGCCAGCAGTGACGGACAGGGCGGCGAGCAGTACGTC. This rearrangement joins TRBV12-3 or TRBV12-4 to TRBJ2-7; 8 bases line up with TRBD1. After removal of 5 bases from V and 6 bases from J, the junction contained 6 bases not matched to a gene. There are 13 residues in the CDR3.

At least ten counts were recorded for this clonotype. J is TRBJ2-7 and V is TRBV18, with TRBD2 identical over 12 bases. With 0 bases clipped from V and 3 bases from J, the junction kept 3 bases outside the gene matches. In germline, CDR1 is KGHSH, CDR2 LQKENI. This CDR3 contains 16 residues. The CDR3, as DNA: TGTGCCAGCTCACCACCGGGACTAGCGGGTCTCTACGAGCAGTACTTC. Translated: CASSPPGLAGLYEQYF. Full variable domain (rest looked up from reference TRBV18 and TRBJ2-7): NAGVMQNPRHLVRRRGQEARLRCSPMKGHSHVYWYRQLPEEGLKFMVYLQKENIIDESGMPKERFSAEFPKEGPSILRIQQVVRGDSAAYFCASSPPGLAGLYEQYFGPGTRLTVT.

In DNA form, the CDR3 reads TGTGCCAGCAGCTTAGGGGGGGCTAGCGGGAGGTTGGTGACCCAGTACTTC. This sequence encodes CASSLGGASGRLVTQYF. The rearrangement joins TRBV7-2 to TRBJ2-5, with 11 bases fitting TRBD2. J was trimmed by 7 bases and V by 1 base; bases with no gene match: 11. This CDR3 spans 17 amino acids. In germline, CDR1 is SGHTA, CDR2 FQGNSA.

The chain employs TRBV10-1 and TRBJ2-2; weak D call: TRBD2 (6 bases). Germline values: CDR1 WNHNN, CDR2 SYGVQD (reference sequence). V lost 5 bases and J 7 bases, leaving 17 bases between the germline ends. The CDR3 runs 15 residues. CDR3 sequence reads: CASSRGGRENGELFF. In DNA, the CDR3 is TGCGCCAGCAGTCGCGGCGGACGGGAGAACGGGGAGCTGTTTTTT.

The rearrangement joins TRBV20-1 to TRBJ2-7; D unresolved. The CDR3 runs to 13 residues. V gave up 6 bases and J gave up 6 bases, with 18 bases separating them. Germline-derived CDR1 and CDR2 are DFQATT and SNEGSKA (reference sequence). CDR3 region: CSASLLEVREQYV. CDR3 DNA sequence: TGCAGTGCCAGCCTCTTAGAGGTACGCGAGCAGTACGTC.

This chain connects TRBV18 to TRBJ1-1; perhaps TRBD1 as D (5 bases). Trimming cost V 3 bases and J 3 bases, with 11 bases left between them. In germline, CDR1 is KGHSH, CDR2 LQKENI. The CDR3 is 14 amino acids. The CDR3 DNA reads TGTGCCAGCTCACCTAAGGGAGGGGACACTGAAGCTTTCTTT. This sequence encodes CASSPKGGDTEAFF.

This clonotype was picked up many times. CDR3 protein: CATGRQGASGELFF. The CDR3 DNA follows: TGTGCCACCGGAAGGCAGGGGGCGTCCGGGGAGCTGTTTTTT. This chain links TRBV15 with TRBJ2-2; 8 bases match TRBD1. Germline CDR1 is LNHNV and CDR2 is YYDKDF (reference sequence). The V gene end was trimmed by 8 bases and the J gene end by 6 bases; junction bases not matched to a gene: 8. CDR3 size: 14 residues.

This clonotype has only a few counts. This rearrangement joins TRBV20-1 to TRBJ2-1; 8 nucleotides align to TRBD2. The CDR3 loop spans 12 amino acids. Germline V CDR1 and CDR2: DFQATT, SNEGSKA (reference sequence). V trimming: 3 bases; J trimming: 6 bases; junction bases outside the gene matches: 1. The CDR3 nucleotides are TGCAGTGCTAGTGGACTAGCCAATGAGCAGTTCTTC. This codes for CSASGLANEQFF.

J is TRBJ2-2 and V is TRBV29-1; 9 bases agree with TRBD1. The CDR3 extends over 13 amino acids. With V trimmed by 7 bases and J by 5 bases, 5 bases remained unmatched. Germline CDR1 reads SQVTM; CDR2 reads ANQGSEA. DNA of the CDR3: TGCAGCGGCGGACAGGGGAGAACCGGGGAGCTGTTTTTT. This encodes CSGGQGRTGELFF.

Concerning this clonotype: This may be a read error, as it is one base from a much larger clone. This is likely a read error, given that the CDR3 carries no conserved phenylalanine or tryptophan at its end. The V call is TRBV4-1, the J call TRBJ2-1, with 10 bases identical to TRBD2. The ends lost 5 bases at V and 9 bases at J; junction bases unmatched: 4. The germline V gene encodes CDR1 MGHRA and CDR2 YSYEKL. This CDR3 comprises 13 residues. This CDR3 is CASSDLAGVEQFI. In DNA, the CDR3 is TGCGCCAGCAGCGATCTAGCGGGAGTTGAGCAGTTCATC.